The 22 T cell receptor beta chains below were found in one sample sequenced in a study of technical replicates of blood from a handful of donors. Libraries were prepared by immunoSEQ multiplex PCR; TCRdb keeps only in-frame clonotypes and omits some of them. In the table there are under 100,000 clones, 95% of which are singletons. Input material: T cells isolated from PBMCs. The receptor set was obtained from a human donor in good health.

The rearrangement joins TRBV2 to TRBJ2-1, with 8 nucleotides matching TRBD2. Germline V gene lookup returns CDR1 SNHLY and CDR2 FYNNEI. This CDR3 has 14 amino acids. V lost 5 bases, J lost 0 bases, and 0 bases stayed unmatched. The CDR3 region has the DNA TGTGCCAGCAGTACTAGCGGCTCCTACAATGAGCAGTTCTTC. Translation gives CASSTSGSYNEQFF.

This chain connects TRBV9 to TRBJ2-1, with 13 bases fitting TRBD2. CDR1 is SGDLS, CDR2 YYNGEE, per germline. The CDR3 extends over 15 amino acids. Germline trimming cut 0 bases from V and 9 bases from J; bases unmatched to any gene: 3. The CDR3 loop reads CASSVELAGGFEQFF. The CDR3 bases are TGTGCCAGCAGCGTAGAACTAGCGGGAGGGTTTGAGCAGTTCTTC.

The chain uses TRBV30 and TRBJ2-5; D call uncertain. The length of the CDR3 is 12 residues. Trimming took 1 base from V and 4 from J, leaving 7 bases between them. The germline CDR1 and CDR2 sequences are GTSNPN and SVGIG (reference sequence). Here the CDR3 DNA reads TGTGCCTGGAGTGATTCGGGAGAGACCCAGTACTTC. Its translation is CAWSDSGETQYF.

The chain links TRBV10-3 to TRBJ1-5; D remains unclear. CDR3 length: 13 residues. Trimming left V 7 bases short and J 0 bases short, with 7 bases between. CDR1 ENHRY and CDR2 SYGVKD come from the germline V gene. CDR3 protein: CAIMANSNQPQHF. The CDR3, as DNA: TGTGCCATCATGGCCAATAGCAATCAGCCCCAGCATTTT.

This chain uses TRBV6-6 with TRBJ1-1; maybe TRBD1 (6 bases). Germline CDR1 and CDR2: MNHNY and SVGAGI (reference sequence). The CDR3 sequence is 14 residues long. Trimming took 6 bases from V and 1 from J, leaving 12 bases between them. Here the CDR3 DNA reads TGTGCCAGCAGGAGCGACAGGAGGAACACTGAAGCTTTCTTT. Translation gives CASRSDRRNTEAFF.

J is TRBJ1-1 and V is TRBV19; unclear D gene. With 6 bases removed from V and 8 bases from J, the gap between germline ends came to 16 bases. The germline gives CDR1 LNHDA, CDR2 SQIVND (reference sequence). This CDR3 region has 13 residues. CDR3 sequence reads: CASRALRVGEAFF. CDR3 nucleotide sequence: TGTGCCAGTAGGGCCCTGCGGGTTGGAGAAGCTTTCTTT.

The chain is built from TRBV4-1 and TRBJ2-7; TRBD1 matches at 9 bases. CDR1 and CDR2 from the germline V gene are MGHRA and YSYEKL. V dropped 4 bases and J dropped 2; count of bases not matched to a gene: 3. This CDR3 contains 14 residues. The CDR3 sequence is CASSPRQGAYEQYF. CDR3 bases: TGCGCCAGCAGCCCCCGACAGGGGGCCTACGAGCAGTACTTC.

The V call is TRBV11-3, the J call TRBJ2-7, with a tentative D call TRBD1 (7 bases). V lost 5 bases, J lost 3 bases, and 17 bases lay in between. The CDR3 is 15 amino acids. Germline V lookup: CDR1 SGHNT, CDR2 YENEEA. CDR3 region: CASSAGAGGFYEQYF. The CDR3 DNA is TGTGCCAGCAGCGCTGGGGCAGGGGGGTTCTACGAGCAGTACTTC. Full variable domain (rest looked up from reference TRBV11-3 and TRBJ2-7): EAGVVQSPRYKIIEKKQPVAFWCNPISGHNTLYWYLQNLGQGPELLIRYENEEAVDDSQLPKDRFSAERLKGVDSTLKIQPAELGDSAVYLCASSAGAGGFYEQYFGPGTRLTVT.

This chain links TRBV9 with TRBJ2-4; D may be TRBD2 (6 bases). Germline values: CDR1 SGDLS, CDR2 YYNGEE. The ends were cut back, 2 bases at V and 1 base at J, with 13 bases in the middle. The CDR3 runs 16 residues. The CDR3 spells CASSVGAGWAKNIQYF. The DNA of the CDR3 is TGTGCCAGCAGCGTGGGCGCGGGGTGGGCCAAAAACATTCAGTACTTC.

CDR3: CASSPVAGTDTQYF. Here the CDR3 DNA reads TGCGCCAGCAGCCCGGTCGCAGGGACAGATACGCAGTATTTT. The rearrangement joins TRBV5-1 to TRBJ2-3, with D tentatively TRBD1 (5 bases). In germline, CDR1 is SGHRS, CDR2 YFSETQ. Trimming removed 4 bases at V and 3 bases at J, with 12 bases between. The CDR3 is 14 residues long.

The J gene is TRBJ2-2, the V gene TRBV2; TRBD1 is a possible D gene (5 bases). This CDR3 has 16 residues. Germline V gives CDR1 SNHLY, CDR2 FYNNEI. V was cut by 2 bases and J by 6 bases, with 16 bases left in between. The CDR3, as DNA: TGTGCCAGCAGTGAAAGGTTTTCGAAACAGGCCGGGGAGCTGTTTTTT. As protein: CASSERFSKQAGELFF. The full variable domain, completed using reference TRBV2 and TRBJ2-2, is EPEVTQTPSHQVTQMGQEVILRCVPISNHLYFYWYRQILGQKVEFLVSFYNNEISEKSEIFDDQFSVERPDGSNFTLKIRSTKLEDSAMYFCASSERFSKQAGELFFGEGSRLTVL.

This CDR3 reads CASSMGLAYGGPYF. For the CDR3, the DNA is TGTGCCAGCAGCATGGGACTAGCCTACGGGGGGCCGTATTTT. The chain links TRBV7-3 to TRBJ2-3; 9 bases are a match to TRBD2. Germline-derived CDR1 and CDR2 are SGHTA and FQGTGA. The CDR3 is 14 residues long. Trimming at V came to 5 bases and at J to 14 bases, leaving 14 bases not matched to a gene.

V gene TRBV28 combines with J gene TRBJ2-1; 7 bases align to TRBD1. CDR3 size: 16 residues. Germline V gene sequence: CDR1 MDHEN, CDR2 SYDVKM. Trimming at V came to 5 bases and at J to 3 bases, leaving 10 bases not matched to a gene. DNA for the CDR3: TGTGCCAGCAGTCCCCATCCGGGACAGAACTACAATGAGCAGTTCTTC. Translating gives CASSPHPGQNYNEQFF.

The chain's CDR3 is CASSYIDRETEAFF. In DNA, the CDR3 is TGTGCCAGCAGTTATATTGACAGGGAAACTGAAGCTTTCTTT. The chain couples TRBV27 to TRBJ1-1, with 7 bases identical to TRBD1. V lost 4 bases to trimming and J lost 5 bases; unmatched junction nucleotides: 7. The germline V gene encodes CDR1 MNHEY and CDR2 SMNVEV (reference sequence). The CDR3 sequence is 14 residues long.

This clone was seen only once. V gene TRBV4-3 combines with J gene TRBJ2-7, with D unclear. Germline CDR1 and CDR2: LGHNA and YSLEER. Trimming left V 4 bases short and J 0 bases short, with 13 bases between. The CDR3 runs 15 residues. CDR3 loop: CASSPTTTNSYEQYF. CDR3 DNA: TGCGCCAGCAGCCCTACGACGACAAACTCCTACGAGCAGTACTTC.

The V call is TRBV19, the J call TRBJ2-7; maybe TRBD1 (7 bases). CDR1 and CDR2 (germline): LNHDA, SQIVND (reference sequence). V lost 5 bases to trimming and J lost 2 bases, with 22 bases between them. This CDR3 has 17 amino acids. This chain's CDR3 is CASSWTASGGRPYEQYF. The CDR3 nucleotides read TGTGCCAGTAGTTGGACCGCATCAGGGGGGAGACCCTACGAGCAGTACTTC.

This chain connects TRBV5-8 to TRBJ1-2, with D maybe TRBD1 (5 bases). V dropped 2 bases and J dropped 7 bases, with 18 bases sitting between them. This CDR3 spans 15 amino acids. Germline V gene data show CDR1 as SGHTS and CDR2 as YDEGEE. The CDR3 protein is CASSFEVREGGGYTF. The CDR3 DNA reads TGTGCCAGCAGCTTCGAAGTCAGGGAAGGTGGTGGCTACACCTTC.

The rearrangement joins TRBV10-3 to TRBJ1-1, with 10 bases aligning to TRBD1. Trimming took 6 bases from V and 6 from J; bases not matched to a gene: 4. Germline-derived CDR1 and CDR2 are ENHRY and SYGVKD. CDR3 length: 13 amino acids. In DNA, the CDR3 is TGTGCCATCAGAGACAGGGGGCGTGCTGAAGCTTTCTTT. Residues: CAIRDRGRAEAFF.

V and J are TRBV29-1 and TRBJ1-2, with D possibly TRBD1 on 5 matching bases. Between the trimmed V and J ends, which lost 8 bases and 5 bases, there was a span of 18 bases. This CDR3 is 13 amino acids long. Germline assignment: CDR1 SQVTM and CDR2 ANQGSEA. The CDR3 bases are TGCAGCTCCTACTCGGCAGGGAGGTATGGCTACACCTTC. Amino acids: CSSYSAGRYGYTF.

V usage is TRBV10-3 and J usage is TRBJ2-1, with 11 bases identical to TRBD2. CDR3 length equals 15 residues. The germline CDR1 and CDR2 sequences are ENHRY and SYGVKD. Unmatched junction bases numbered 7, after V lost 7 bases and J lost 5 bases. CDR3 loop: CAITKTSGVDNEQFF. DNA of the CDR3: TGTGCCATCACCAAGACTAGCGGGGTCGACAATGAGCAGTTCTTC.

The chain couples TRBV11-3 to TRBJ2-7; 14 bases map to TRBD2. V lost 3 bases and J lost 0; bases outside the gene matches: 7. The length of the CDR3 is 18 residues. Germline V CDR1 and CDR2: SGHNT, YENEEA. The CDR3, as DNA: TGTGCCAGCAGCTTTGAGGGACTAGCGGGAGATAGCTCCTACGAGCAGTACTTC. It translates to CASSFEGLAGDSSYEQYF.

The chain links TRBV7-9 to TRBJ2-7; possible D gene TRBD1, 6 bases. Deletions cut 2 bases from V and 4 bases from J, with 9 bases between. The CDR3 has 13 amino acids. CDR1 is SEHNR, CDR2 FQNEAQ, per germline (reference sequence). The DNA for the CDR3 is TGTGCCAGCAGCTTATCCACAGGGTACGAGCAGTACTTC. This encodes CASSLSTGYEQYF.